Below are 24 T cell receptor beta chains sequenced from a single sample in a study of PD-1 blockade in mismatch repair-deficient tumors. The time point: archival surgical resection tumor tissue. This table comes from immunoSEQ multiplex PCR, and its TCRdb copy is limited to in-frame clones, with some not included. The data contain over 800 clones, 75% to 85% of them singletons. The sequencing used primary tumor tissue, collected from a patient treated with pembrolizumab. These receptors were obtained from an adult with mismatch repair-deficient cancer.

This clone was observed a few times. The CDR3 is CASSSLAGSATDTQYF. The CDR3 nucleotides read TGTGCCAGCAGCTCCCTAGCGGGATCCGCTACAGATACGCAGTATTTT. V gene TRBV11-3 combines with J gene TRBJ2-3; 9 nucleotides align to TRBD2. Germline assignment: CDR1 SGHNT and CDR2 YENEEA. The V segment lost 4 bases and the J segment 3 bases; nucleotides outside the gene matches: 8. There are 16 residues in the CDR3.

This rearrangement joins TRBV28 to TRBJ1-2; D not resolved. Trimming stripped 3 bases from V and 6 bases from J, with 11 bases between. This CDR3 has 13 amino acids. Germline V lookup: CDR1 MDHEN, CDR2 SYDVKM. CDR3 DNA: TGTGCCAGCAGTTTTGCAGGTTACGATGGCTACACCTTC. Translation gives CASSFAGYDGYTF.

This clone was picked up a small number of times. This chain links TRBV9 with TRBJ2-4, with TRBD2 identical over 7 bases. The CDR3 contains 20 residues. Germline CDR1 is SGDLS and CDR2 is YYNGEE. V trimming: 0 bases; J trimming: 1 base; junction bases outside the gene matches: 16. The CDR3 DNA follows: TGTGCCAGCAGCGTAGTGGGTAGGCTAGCGGCCTGGGGGGCCAAAAACATTCAGTACTTC. Protein product: CASSVVGRLAAWGAKNIQYF.

V is TRBV7-3 and J is TRBJ2-2, with 11 bases identical to TRBD2. The germline V gene encodes CDR1 SGHTA and CDR2 FQGTGA. The junction had 2 bases not matched to a gene; V was cut back by 5 bases and J by 3 bases. CDR3 length: 15 residues. The CDR3 DNA follows: TGTGCCAGCAGCCCGGGACTAGCGGACACCGGGGAGCTGTTTTTT. Translating gives CASSPGLADTGELFF.

The V and J genes are TRBV7-3 and TRBJ2-2; TRBD2 matches 10 bases. After removal of 4 bases from V and 7 bases from J, the junction contained 9 bases not matched to a gene. The CDR3 is 16 amino acids. Germline assignment: CDR1 SGHTA and CDR2 FQGTGA. The CDR3: CASSSSGRALGGELFF. The CDR3 coding sequence is TGTGCCAGCAGCTCCAGCGGGAGGGCCTTGGGCGGGGAGCTGTTTTTT.

This chain connects TRBV29-1 to TRBJ2-3, with D possibly TRBD1 on 6 matching bases. Germline values: CDR1 SQVTM, CDR2 ANQGSEA. The CDR3 is made up of 15 amino acids. V was trimmed by 7 bases and J by 4 bases, leaving 21 bases between them. In DNA form, the CDR3 reads TGCAGCGCTCTCCTCATGCAGGGGTCCGCAGATACGCAGTATTTT. It encodes CSALLMQGSADTQYF.

The chain links TRBV6-5 to TRBJ2-7; 7 nucleotides line up with TRBD1. Germline trimming cut 4 bases from V and 2 bases from J; bases unmatched to any gene: 8. Germline loops: CDR1 MNHEY, CDR2 SVGAGI. This CDR3 has 15 amino acids. The CDR3 coding sequence is TGTGCCAGCAGTTCCGCCGGGACAGAAGCCTACGAGCAGTACTTC. Translation: CASSSAGTEAYEQYF.

The rearrangement links TRBV19 to TRBJ2-5; tentatively, D is TRBD1 (5 bases). The germline V gene has CDR1 LNHDA and CDR2 SQIVND (reference sequence). This CDR3 comprises 15 residues. The germline V and J ends were trimmed by 0 bases and 4 bases, with 12 bases remaining between them. The CDR3 DNA reads TGTGCCAGTAGTATAGACCCACAGGCGGTAGAGACCCAGTACTTC. Translating it yields CASSIDPQAVETQYF.

This sequence joins TRBV6-1 and TRBJ2-5; D possibly uses TRBD1 or TRBD2 (5 bases each). This CDR3 region has 15 residues. Germline assignment: CDR1 MNHNS and CDR2 SASEGT. V gave up 4 bases and J gave up 7 bases, with 19 bases separating them. DNA of the CDR3: TGTGCCAGCAGTGTTTCCGGGACGGCGATTGGGACCCAGTACTTC. As protein: CASSVSGTAIGTQYF.

This clone occurred a few times. The rearrangement joins TRBV6-4 to TRBJ1-1; D gene uncertain. Germline CDR1 MRHNA, CDR2 SNTAGT. This CDR3 has 13 amino acids. Deletions cut 0 bases from V and 4 bases from J, with 6 bases between. CDR3 region: CASSDSTLTEAFF. The CDR3 nucleotides read TGTGCCAGCAGTGACTCTACTCTCACTGAAGCTTTCTTT.

The gene calls are TRBV5-1 and TRBJ2-1; 14 positions match TRBD2. CDR3 length: 18 residues. The junction had 13 bases not matched to a gene; V was cut back by 3 bases and J by 8 bases. Per germline, CDR1 SGHRS and CDR2 YFSETQ. The chain's CDR3 is CASSSLTPGLAGVYEQFF. CDR3 nucleotide sequence: TGCGCCAGCAGCTCCCTCACCCCGGGACTAGCGGGAGTGTATGAGCAGTTCTTC.

The chain has TRBV5-1 and TRBJ2-2, with TRBD2 matching over 9 bases. The CDR3 consists of 16 residues. With V trimmed by 4 bases and J by 2 bases, 6 bases remained unmatched. Germline loops: CDR1 SGHRS, CDR2 YFSETQ. This CDR3 reads CASSMETSGNTGELFF. Written as DNA, the CDR3 is TGCGCCAGCAGCATGGAGACTAGCGGAAACACCGGGGAGCTGTTTTTT.

V usage is TRBV9 and J usage is TRBJ2-7, with 14 bases fitting TRBD2. Trimming took 3 bases from V and 6 from J; bases not matched to a gene: 14. Germline V lookup: CDR1 SGDLS, CDR2 YYNGEE. The CDR3 is made up of 18 amino acids. For the CDR3, the DNA is TGTGCCAGCAGCGCCCACGAGGGACTAGCGGGAGTTCTGCGCGAGCAGTACTTC. It encodes CASSAHEGLAGVLREQYF.

The J gene is TRBJ1-1, the V gene TRBV6-6; unclear D gene. Germline V gives CDR1 MNHNY, CDR2 SVGAGI (reference sequence). The CDR3 has 13 amino acids. The V end was cut by 8 bases, the J end by 2 bases, with 12 bases between. The CDR3 coding sequence is TGTGCCAGCTCCCCCAGCTTCAACACTGAAGCTTTCTTT. This encodes CASSPSFNTEAFF.

This rearrangement joins TRBV6-5 to TRBJ2-2, with 7 bases identical to TRBD1. The CDR3 sequence is 15 residues long. The germline V gene encodes CDR1 MNHEY and CDR2 SVGAGI. V shed 6 bases and J 3 bases; nucleotides not matched to a gene: 7. The CDR3 reads CASSSTGFDTGELFF. The CDR3 coding sequence is TGTGCCAGCAGCTCGACAGGGTTCGACACCGGGGAGCTGTTTTTT.

This chain uses TRBV27 with TRBJ1-3, with unresolved D. The V gene's germline CDR1 is MNHEY and CDR2 SMNVEV (reference sequence). Trimming removed 5 bases at V and 4 bases at J, with 9 bases between. This CDR3 spans 13 amino acids. The CDR3, as DNA: TGTGCCAGCAGTCCCCGTGGGGGAAACACCATATATTTT. Protein sequence: CASSPRGGNTIYF.

This clone has just one count. The chain combines TRBV19 with TRBJ2-3; TRBD2 matches at 12 bases. This CDR3 comprises 15 residues. Per germline, CDR1 LNHDA and CDR2 SQIVND (reference sequence). V lost 8 bases to trimming and J lost 0 bases; unmatched junction nucleotides: 3. In DNA, the CDR3 is TGTGCCAGTCGGACTAGCGGGATGAGCACAGATACGCAGTATTTT. Protein: CASRTSGMSTDTQYF.

The gene calls are TRBV7-3 and TRBJ2-1; no definite D call. V shed 5 bases and J shed 2 bases, with 10 bases lying between them. The CDR3 covers 14 residues. Germline V CDR1 and CDR2: SGHTA, FQGTGA. The DNA of the CDR3 is TGTGCCAGCAGCGCGAACAACGCCTACAATGAGCAGTTCTTC. It translates to CASSANNAYNEQFF.

V usage is TRBV5-1 and J usage is TRBJ1-2; D possibly corresponds to TRBD1 (5 bases). This CDR3 has 14 residues. From germline, CDR1 is SGHRS and CDR2 YFSETQ. The V and J ends lost 5 bases and 2 bases respectively, with 13 bases between them. The DNA of the CDR3 is TGCGCCAGCAGTGATCAGGGCGGCAACTATGGCTACACCTTC. Its translation is CASSDQGGNYGYTF.

CDR3 coding DNA: TGTGCCAGCAGGGACAGAAACTATGGCTACACCTTC. Its protein product is CASRDRNYGYTF. This chain joins TRBV6-5 and TRBJ1-2; TRBD1 is a possible D gene (6 bases). Trimming pared 6 bases from V and 2 bases from J, leaving 7 bases between. Germline V CDR1 and CDR2: MNHEY, SVGAGI. The CDR3 length is 12 residues.

The V and J genes are TRBV5-1 and TRBJ1-2; D possibly corresponds to TRBD1 (5 bases). Trimming left V 0 bases short and J 0 bases short, with 15 bases between. The CDR3 is 17 residues long. Germline CDR1 is SGHRS and CDR2 is YFSETQ. CDR3 DNA: TGCGCCAGCAGCTTGGGGGGCCGGATTGGATCTAACTATGGCTACACCTTC. As protein: CASSLGGRIGSNYGYTF.

The chain combines TRBV28 with TRBJ1-1, with 7 nucleotides matching TRBD1. J gave up 3 bases and V 8 bases, and 12 bases lay outside the gene matches. Looked up from germline, CDR1 is MDHEN and CDR2 is SYDVKM. The CDR3 consists of 15 residues. The CDR3 here is CASGGDRAKYTEAFF. DNA for the CDR3: TGTGCCAGCGGGGGTGACAGGGCGAAGTACACTGAAGCTTTCTTT.

The genes are TRBV4-3 and TRBJ2-1; 9 bases match TRBD2. Germline CDR1 and CDR2: LGHNA and YSLEER. Trimming at V came to 2 bases and at J to 2 bases, leaving 4 bases not matched to a gene. The CDR3 contains 16 residues. The CDR3 region has the DNA TGCGCCAGCAGCCAAAGACCTAGCGGGACCTACAATGAGCAGTTCTTC. Its protein is CASSQRPSGTYNEQFF.

This chain connects TRBV7-2 to TRBJ1-2, with TRBD1 as a possible D gene (6 bases). V gave up 6 bases and J gave up 3 bases, with 17 bases separating them. The germline CDR1 and CDR2 sequences are SGHTA and FQGNSA. The CDR3 has 15 residues. The CDR3 nucleotides read TGTGCCAGCAGTTTCGGAGGGGGGAGCCACTATGGCTACACCTTC. Protein: CASSFGGGSHYGYTF.